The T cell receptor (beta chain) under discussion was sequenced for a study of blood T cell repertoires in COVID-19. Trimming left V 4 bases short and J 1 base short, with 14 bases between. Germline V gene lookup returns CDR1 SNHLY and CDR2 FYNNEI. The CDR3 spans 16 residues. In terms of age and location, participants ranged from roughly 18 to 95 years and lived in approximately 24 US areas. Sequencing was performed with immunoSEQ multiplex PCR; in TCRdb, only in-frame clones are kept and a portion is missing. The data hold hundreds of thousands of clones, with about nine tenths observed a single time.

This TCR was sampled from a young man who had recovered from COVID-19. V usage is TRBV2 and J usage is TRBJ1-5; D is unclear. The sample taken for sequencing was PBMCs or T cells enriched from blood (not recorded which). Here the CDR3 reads CASSVSGRISNQPQHF. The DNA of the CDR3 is TGTGCCAGCAGTGTCTCTGGGCGAATCAGCAATCAGCCCCAGCATTTT. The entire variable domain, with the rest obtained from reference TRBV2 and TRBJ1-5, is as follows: EPEVTQTPSHQVTQMGQEVILRCVPISNHLYFYWYRQILGQKVEFLVSFYNNEISEKSEIFDDQFSVERPDGSNFTLKIRSTKLEDSAMYFCASSVSGRISNQPQHFGDGTRLSIL.